A selection of T cell receptor beta chains follows, all from one sample in a study of blood T cell repertoires in COVID-19. The assay was immunoSEQ multiplex PCR, and TCRdb's table has in-frame clones only and misses some. The table lists just over 70,000 clones, about 90% of them singletons. Sequencing input: peripheral blood. Every receptor here comes from a human donor in a cohort sampled during active COVID-19. Each CDR3 is given with its conserved first and last residue. The D gene is left open where the match is weak. Clone sizes are given selectively: once, few, many, or a class where the clone is expanded.

D gene	V gene	clone size	J gene	CDR3 DNA	CDR3 protein
-	TRBV9	-	TRBJ1-1	TGTGCCAGCAGCGTAGCTATTTTGGAGGAGATGAACACTGAAGCTTTCTTT	CASSVAILEEMNTEAFF
-	TRBV24-1	-	TRBJ1-2	TGTGCCACCAGTGATCCCGGACAACTTAAAGGCTACACCTTC	CATSDPGQLKGYTF
-	TRBV11-2	few	TRBJ1-4	TGTGCCAGCAGCCCCCTGGGTAGGGGCCATCTAGAAAAACTGTTTTTT	CASSPLGRGHLEKLFF
TRBD2	TRBV6-2/TRBV6-3	-	TRBJ2-7	TGTGCCAGCAGTTACACTAGCGGGGGTTCCTACGAGCAGTACTTC	CASSYTSGGSYEQYF
-	TRBV5-1	-	TRBJ2-1	TGCGCCAGCAGCTTGGCCCTCGATGAGCAGTTCTTC	CASSLALDEQFF
TRBD1	TRBV27	-	TRBJ2-7	TGTGCCAGCAGTTGGGACAGGTCCACCTACGAGCAGTACTTC	CASSWDRSTYEQYF
TRBD1	TRBV5-4	-	TRBJ2-7	TGTGCCAGCAGCCAGGCGGGACAGGGGTCAGAGCAGTACTTC	CASSQAGQGSEQYF
-	TRBV7-9	-	TRBJ2-5	TGTGCCAGCAGCTTAGTAGCTACCCAAGAGACCCAGTACTTC	CASSLVATQETQYF
-	TRBV7-2	-	TRBJ2-5	TGTGCCAGCAGCTTATGGCCAGCGGATCAAGAGACCCAGTACTTC	CASSLWPADQETQYF
TRBD1	TRBV2	-	TRBJ1-2	TGTGCCAGCAGTGTGGGACAGGGGGCTCGGGGCTACACCTTC	CASSVGQGARGYTF
TRBD1	TRBV3-1/TRBV3-2	-	TRBJ1-2	TGTGCCAGCAGCCAAGCGAATGGACAGGGTAAAAACTATGGCTACACCTTC	CASSQANGQGKNYGYTF
TRBD1	TRBV5-4	-	TRBJ2-7	TGTGCCAGCAGCTACGCCGGGACAGCACCCTACGAGCAGTACTTC	CASSYAGTAPYEQYF
TRBD1	TRBV2	-	TRBJ1-2	TGTGCCAGCAGTGAAGCTGGGACAGGGTATTACTATGGCTACACCTTC	CASSEAGTGYYYGYTF
-	TRBV11-2	-	TRBJ2-1	TGTGCCAGCAGCTTCTGGAAGGGTCCGGAGGGCTACAATGAGCAGTTCTTC	CASSFWKGPEGYNEQFF
TRBD1	TRBV5-6	-	TRBJ1-4	TGTGCCAGCAGTCCACAGGGGAAGGCTGAAAAACTGTTTTTT	CASSPQGKAEKLFF
-	TRBV7-9	-	TRBJ1-2	TGTGCCAGCAGCTACCCTGGGAGGGGCGATAAGACCTTC	CASSYPGRGDKTF
-	TRBV11-2	-	TRBJ1-1	TGTGCCAGCAGCTTCTGGGCTTCTAGGACACCCATGAACACTGAAGCTTTCTTT	CASSFWASRTPMNTEAFF
-	TRBV27	few	TRBJ2-7	TGTGCCAGCAGTTTATCGTTAACCTACGAGCAGTACTTC	CASSLSLTYEQYF
-	TRBV9	-	TRBJ1-2	TGTGCCAGCAGCTCAGCCGTGCAGGGTAACTATGGCTACACCTTC	CASSSAVQGNYGYTF
-	TRBV6-1	-	TRBJ2-7	TGTGCCAGCAGTGAGTACCCGGGCTACGAGCAGTACTTC	CASSEYPGYEQYF
-	TRBV28	-	TRBJ1-1	TGTGCCAGCAGTTTGCGGGGGCGCGGGTCTGAAGCTTTCTTT	CASSLRGRGSEAFF
-	TRBV6-2/TRBV6-3	once	TRBJ2-6	TGTGCCAGCAGCCACCGTCTGATTCCAGGGGCTGTATCTGGGGCCAACGTCCTGACTTTC	CASSHRLIPGAVSGANVLTF
TRBD1	TRBV5-5	-	TRBJ1-6	TGTGCCAGCAGCTTGTTTGGGCAGGGGGCCTATAATTCACCCCTCCACTTT	CASSLFGQGAYNSPLHF
-	TRBV30	-	TRBJ1-4	TGTGCCTGGACACAGGGTGAAAAACTGTTTTTT	CAWTQGEKLFF
-	TRBV28	-	TRBJ1-3	TGTGCCAGCAGCCTACAGGTTTACTCTGGAAACACCATATATTTT	CASSLQVYSGNTIYF
-	TRBV2	-	TRBJ2-5	TGTGCCAGCAGGGTCCCCCGGGGCCAAGAGACCCAGTACTTC	CASRVPRGQETQYF
-	TRBV27	-	TRBJ1-2	TGTGCCGCTCGACCCCGGGGGTACTATGGCTACACCTTC	CAARPRGYYGYTF
TRBD2	TRBV10-2	-	TRBJ2-7	TGCGCCAGCAGTGTAACTAGCGGGGTCGCCTACGAGCAGTACTTC	CASSVTSGVAYEQYF
-	TRBV28	few	TRBJ2-7	TGTGCCAGCAGTTTCCCAGGAAGAGTCTACGAGCAGTACTTC	CASSFPGRVYEQYF
TRBD1	TRBV27	-	TRBJ1-2	TGTGCCAGCAGTTTATCGGGGCAGGGGGTAAACTATGGCTACACCTTC	CASSLSGQGVNYGYTF
TRBD2	TRBV9	-	TRBJ2-7	TGTGCCAGCAGCGTAACCGGCGGGGGGGCCGACGAGCAGTACTTC	CASSVTGGGADEQYF
-	TRBV30	few	TRBJ1-6	TGTGCCTGGAGTGAGAGGGTTTCACCCCTCCACTTT	CAWSERVSPLHF
TRBD1	TRBV9	-	TRBJ1-2	TGTGCCAGCAGCTCCGGACAGGGGGTTGTTATAAGCTACACCTTC	CASSSGQGVVISYTF